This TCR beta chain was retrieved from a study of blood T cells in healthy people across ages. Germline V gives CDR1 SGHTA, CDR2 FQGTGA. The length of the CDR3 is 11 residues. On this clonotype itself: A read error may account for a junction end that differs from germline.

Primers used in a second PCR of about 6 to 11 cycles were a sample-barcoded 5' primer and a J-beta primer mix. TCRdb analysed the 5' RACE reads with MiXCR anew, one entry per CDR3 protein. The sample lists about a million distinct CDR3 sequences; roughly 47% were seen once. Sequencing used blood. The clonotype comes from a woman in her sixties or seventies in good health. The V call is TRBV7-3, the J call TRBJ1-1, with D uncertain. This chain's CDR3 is CTSSLGTEAFF. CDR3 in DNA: TGTACCAGCAGCCTGGGCACTGAAGCTTTCTTT.